This T cell receptor (beta chain) stems from a study of blood T cell repertoires in COVID-19. For the study at large: Acute and convalescent COVID-19 specimens originated in the United States, Italy and Spain. PBMCs, B-cell-depleted T cells, or T cells were the source of the cDNA or gDNA that made up the material.

CDR1 is MNHEY and CDR2 is SMNVEV in the germline V gene (reference sequence). This CDR3 spans 16 amino acids. With 5 bases removed from V and 3 bases from J, the gap between germline ends came to 16 bases. Under the authors' procedure: Reference gene primer amplification gave estimated nucleated cell counts. Clones were read by immunoSEQ multiplex PCR, and TCRdb kept only the in-frame ones, dropping some. That table is the source of V, J and clone size, and D and trimming were worked out from the DNA. Here the sample spans around 130,000 clones, more than 70% being singletons. This chain links TRBV27 with TRBJ2-2; weak D call: TRBD1 (5 bases). The TCR sequence derives from a man aged 60 to 69 with acute or convalescent COVID-19. Sequencing used peripheral blood. CDR3 loop: CASSPIGRADTGELFF. The CDR3 bases are TGTGCCAGCAGTCCCATAGGCAGGGCGGACACCGGGGAGCTGTTTTTT.